This T cell receptor (beta chain) was found in a study of early T cells in non-severe SARS-CoV-2 infection. Overall study results and limits: Anti-spike CD8 specificities were favored by VDJdb matching, whose results missed private and CD4 specificities.

Trimming stripped 8 bases from V and 1 base from J, with 11 bases between. This CDR3 has 14 amino acids. Germline CDR1 LGHNA, CDR2 YNFKEQ. As to this clonotype: Its antigen is undetermined.

In the library, individual cDNA molecules carried attached unique molecular identifiers. TCRdb re-called the 5' RACE reads with MiXCR, one entry per CDR3 protein. In the table there are around 33,000 distinct CDR3 sequences, less than 8.5% of which are singletons. The sequencing input was whole blood. The rearrangement joins TRBV4-2 to TRBJ2-2; D is possibly TRBD2 (6 bases). The receptor's source is an adult who was a healthcare worker with PCR-confirmed SARS-CoV-2 infection or an uninfected control (not recorded which). The CDR3 here is CASRWGVNTGELFF. Here the CDR3 DNA reads TGTGCCAGCCGATGGGGGGTGAACACCGGGGAGCTGTTTTTT.